This T cell receptor beta chain was profiled in a study of memory CD8 T cells in hepatitis C reinfection. Time point noted: pre-reinfection, 55 to 20 weeks before reinfection detection. TCR sequencing was done directly ex vivo on sorted cells, without expansion in vitro. Germline-derived CDR1 and CDR2 are MNHEY and SVGAGI. V lost 0 bases and J lost 5; bases outside the gene matches: 6. CDR3 length: 16 residues. The assay was immunoSEQ multiplex PCR, and TCRdb's table has in-frame clones only and misses some. Among tens of thousands of clones listed, about nine tenths were seen once. Sequenced sample: naive CD8+ T cells sorted from blood. The chain couples TRBV6-5 to TRBJ2-3; 9 bases are shared with TRBD2. The sequence was obtained from a man between 18 and 29 years old with hepatitis C virus infection. In DNA form, the CDR3 reads TGTGCCAGCAGTTACTCTGGCGGGGGGGTTCAAGATACGCAGTATTTT. Protein: CASSYSGGGVQDTQYF.